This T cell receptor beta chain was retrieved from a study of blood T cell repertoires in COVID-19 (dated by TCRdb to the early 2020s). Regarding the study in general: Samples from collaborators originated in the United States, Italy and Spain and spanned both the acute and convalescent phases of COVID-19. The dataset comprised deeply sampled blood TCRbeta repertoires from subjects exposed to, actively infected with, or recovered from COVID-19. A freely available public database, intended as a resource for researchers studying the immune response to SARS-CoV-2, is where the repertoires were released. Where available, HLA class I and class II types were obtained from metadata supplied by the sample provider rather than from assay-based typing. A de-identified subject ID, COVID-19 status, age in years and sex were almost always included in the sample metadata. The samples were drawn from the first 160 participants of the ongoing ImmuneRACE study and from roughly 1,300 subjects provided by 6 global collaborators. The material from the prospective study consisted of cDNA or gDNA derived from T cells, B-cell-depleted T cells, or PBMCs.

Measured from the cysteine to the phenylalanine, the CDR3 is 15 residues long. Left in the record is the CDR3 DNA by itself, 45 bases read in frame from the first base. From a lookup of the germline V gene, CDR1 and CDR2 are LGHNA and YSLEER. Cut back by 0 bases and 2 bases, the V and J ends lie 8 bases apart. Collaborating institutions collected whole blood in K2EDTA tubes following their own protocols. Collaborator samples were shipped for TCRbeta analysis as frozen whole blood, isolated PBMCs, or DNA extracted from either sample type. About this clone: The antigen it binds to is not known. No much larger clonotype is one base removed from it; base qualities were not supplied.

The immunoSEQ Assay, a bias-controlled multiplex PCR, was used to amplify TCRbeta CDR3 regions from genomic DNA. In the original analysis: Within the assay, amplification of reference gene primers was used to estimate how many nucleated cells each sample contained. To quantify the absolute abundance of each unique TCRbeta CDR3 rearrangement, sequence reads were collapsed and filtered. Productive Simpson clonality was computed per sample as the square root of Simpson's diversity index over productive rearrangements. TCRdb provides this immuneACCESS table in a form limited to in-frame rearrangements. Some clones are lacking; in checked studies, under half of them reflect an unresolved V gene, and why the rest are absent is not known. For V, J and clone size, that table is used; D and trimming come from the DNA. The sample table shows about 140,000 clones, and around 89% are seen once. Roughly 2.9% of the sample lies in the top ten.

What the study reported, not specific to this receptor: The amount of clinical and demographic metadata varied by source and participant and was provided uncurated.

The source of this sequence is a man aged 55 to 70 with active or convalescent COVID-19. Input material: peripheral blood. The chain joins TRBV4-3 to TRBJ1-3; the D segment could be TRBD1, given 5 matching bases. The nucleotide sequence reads TGCGCCAGCAGCCAAGATCAGGGAACTGGAAACACCATATATTTT. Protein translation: CASSQDQGTGNTIYF.